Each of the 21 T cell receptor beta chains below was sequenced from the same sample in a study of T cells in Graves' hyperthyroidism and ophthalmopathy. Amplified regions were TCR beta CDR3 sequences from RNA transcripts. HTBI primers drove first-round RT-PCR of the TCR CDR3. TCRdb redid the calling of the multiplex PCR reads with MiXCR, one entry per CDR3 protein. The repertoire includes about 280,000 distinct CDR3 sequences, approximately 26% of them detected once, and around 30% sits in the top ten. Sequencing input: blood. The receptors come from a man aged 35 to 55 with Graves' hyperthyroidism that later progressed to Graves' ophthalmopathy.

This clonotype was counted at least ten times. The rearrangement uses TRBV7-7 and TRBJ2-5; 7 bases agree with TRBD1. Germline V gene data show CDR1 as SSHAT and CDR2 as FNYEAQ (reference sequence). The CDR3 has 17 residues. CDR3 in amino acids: CASSSSGGRGLQETQYF. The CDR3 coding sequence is TGTGCTAGCTCTTCGTCGGGTGGCAGGGGGTTACAAGAGACCCAGTACTTC.

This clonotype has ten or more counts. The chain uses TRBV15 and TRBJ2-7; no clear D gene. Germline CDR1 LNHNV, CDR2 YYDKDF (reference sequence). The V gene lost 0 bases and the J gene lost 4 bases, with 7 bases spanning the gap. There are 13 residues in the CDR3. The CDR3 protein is CATSRDVSYEQYF. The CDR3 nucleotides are TGTGCCACCAGCAGAGATGTAAGTTACGAGCAGTACTTC. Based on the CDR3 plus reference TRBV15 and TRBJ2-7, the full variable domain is DAMVIQNPRYQVTQFGKPVTLSCSQTLNHNVMYWYQQKSSQAPKLLFHYYDKDFNNEADTPDNFQSRRPNTSFCFLDIRSPGLGDTAMYLCATSRDVSYEQYFGPGTRLTVT.

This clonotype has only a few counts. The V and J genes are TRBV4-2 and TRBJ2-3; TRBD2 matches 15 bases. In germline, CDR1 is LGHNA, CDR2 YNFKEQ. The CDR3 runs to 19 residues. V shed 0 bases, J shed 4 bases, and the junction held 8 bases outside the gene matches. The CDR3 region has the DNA TGTGCCAGCAGCCAAGAGAGGGGACTAGCGGGAGGCCACCCAGATACGCAGTATTTT. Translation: CASSQERGLAGGHPDTQYF.

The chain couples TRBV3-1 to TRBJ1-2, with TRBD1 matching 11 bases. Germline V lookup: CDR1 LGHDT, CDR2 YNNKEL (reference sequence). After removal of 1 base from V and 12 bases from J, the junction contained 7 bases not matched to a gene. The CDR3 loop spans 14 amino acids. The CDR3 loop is CASSQVKDRGRNTF. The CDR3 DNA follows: TGTGCCAGCAGCCAAGTTAAGGACAGGGGGCGCAACACCTTC. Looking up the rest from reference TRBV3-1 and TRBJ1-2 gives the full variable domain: DTAVSQTPKYLVTQMGNDKSIKCEQNLGHDTMYWYKQDSKKFLKIMFSYNNKELIINETVPNRFSPKSPDKAHLNLHINSLELGDSAVYFCASSQVKDRGRNTFGSGTRLTVV.

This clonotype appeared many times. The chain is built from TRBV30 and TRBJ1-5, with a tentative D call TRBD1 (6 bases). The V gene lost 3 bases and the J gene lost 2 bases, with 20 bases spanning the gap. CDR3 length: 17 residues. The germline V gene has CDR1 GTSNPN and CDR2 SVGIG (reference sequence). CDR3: CAWRGTGLRGGNQPQHF. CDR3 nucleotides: TGTGCCTGGAGGGGAACAGGGCTGCGGGGGGGCAATCAGCCCCAGCATTTT.

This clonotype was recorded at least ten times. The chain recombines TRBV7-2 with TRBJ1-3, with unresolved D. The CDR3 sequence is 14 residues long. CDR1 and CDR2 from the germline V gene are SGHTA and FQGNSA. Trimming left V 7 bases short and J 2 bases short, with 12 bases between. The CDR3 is CASNLGKPGNTIYF. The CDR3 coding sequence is TGTGCCAGCAACCTGGGGAAACCTGGAAACACCATATATTTT.

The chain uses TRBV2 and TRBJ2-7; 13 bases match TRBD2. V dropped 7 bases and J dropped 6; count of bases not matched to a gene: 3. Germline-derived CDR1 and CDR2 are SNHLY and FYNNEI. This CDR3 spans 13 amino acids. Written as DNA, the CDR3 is TGTGCCAGCATCGGACTAGCGGGAGCCGAGCAGTACTTC. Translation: CASIGLAGAEQYF.

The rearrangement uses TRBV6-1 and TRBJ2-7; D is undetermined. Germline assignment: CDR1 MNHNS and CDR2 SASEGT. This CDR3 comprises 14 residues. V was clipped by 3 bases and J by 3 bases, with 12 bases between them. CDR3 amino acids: CASSESAGDYEQYF. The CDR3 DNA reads TGTGCCAGCAGTGAGTCGGCAGGAGACTACGAGCAGTACTTC.

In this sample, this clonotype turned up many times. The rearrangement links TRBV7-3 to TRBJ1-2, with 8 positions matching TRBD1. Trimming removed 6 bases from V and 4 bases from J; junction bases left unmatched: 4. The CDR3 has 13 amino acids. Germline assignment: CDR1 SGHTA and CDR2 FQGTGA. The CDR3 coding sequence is TGTGCCAGCAGTTCGGACAGGGCCTATGGCTACACCTTC. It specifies CASSSDRAYGYTF.

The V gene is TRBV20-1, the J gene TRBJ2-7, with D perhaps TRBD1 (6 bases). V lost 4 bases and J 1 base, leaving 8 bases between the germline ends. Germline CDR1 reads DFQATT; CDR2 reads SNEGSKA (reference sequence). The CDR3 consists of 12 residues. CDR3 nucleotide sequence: TGCAGTGCTACCACAGGGTCCTACGAGCAGTACTTC. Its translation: CSATTGSYEQYF.

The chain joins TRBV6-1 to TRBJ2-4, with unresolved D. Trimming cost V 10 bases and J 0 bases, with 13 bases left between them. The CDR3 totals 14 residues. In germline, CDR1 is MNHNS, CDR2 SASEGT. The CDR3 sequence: CATSDGVAKNIQYF. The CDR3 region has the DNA TGTGCCACCTCGGATGGGGTAGCCAAAAACATTCAGTACTTC.

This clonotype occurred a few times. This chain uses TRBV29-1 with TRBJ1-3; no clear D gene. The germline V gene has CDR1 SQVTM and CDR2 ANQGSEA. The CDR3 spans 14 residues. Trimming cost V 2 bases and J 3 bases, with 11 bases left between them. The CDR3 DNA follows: TGCAGCGTTGAACGGCTACCGGGTGGAAACACCATATATTTT. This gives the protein CSVERLPGGNTIYF.

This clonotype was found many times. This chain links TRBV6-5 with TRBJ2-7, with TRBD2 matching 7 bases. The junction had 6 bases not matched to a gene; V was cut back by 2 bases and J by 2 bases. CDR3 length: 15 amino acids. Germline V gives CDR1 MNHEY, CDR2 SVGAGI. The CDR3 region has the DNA TGTGCCAGCAGTTACCTGAGTGGGAGGGCCTACGAGCAGTACTTC. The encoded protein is CASSYLSGRAYEQYF.

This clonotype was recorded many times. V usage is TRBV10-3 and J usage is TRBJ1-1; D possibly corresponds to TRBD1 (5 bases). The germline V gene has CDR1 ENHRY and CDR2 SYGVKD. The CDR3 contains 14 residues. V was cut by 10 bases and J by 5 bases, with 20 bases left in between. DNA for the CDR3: TGTGCCACCCGAGGTGAGGGGCGGAAGACTGAAGCTTTCTTT. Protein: CATRGEGRKTEAFF.

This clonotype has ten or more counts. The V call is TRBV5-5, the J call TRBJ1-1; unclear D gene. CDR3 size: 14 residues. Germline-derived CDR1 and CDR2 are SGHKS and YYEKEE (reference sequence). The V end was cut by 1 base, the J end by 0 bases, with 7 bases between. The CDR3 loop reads CASSLLGMNTEAFF. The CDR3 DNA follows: TGTGCCAGCAGCTTGCTGGGGATGAACACTGAAGCTTTCTTT. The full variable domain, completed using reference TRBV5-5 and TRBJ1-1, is DAGVTQSPTHLIKTRGQQVTLRCSPISGHKSVSWYQQVLGQGPQFIFQYYEKEERGRGNFPDRFSARQFPNYSSELNVNALLLGDSALYLCASSLLGMNTEAFFGQGTRLTVV.

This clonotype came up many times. The CDR3 here is CASSPTTGGNEQYF. CDR3 nucleotide sequence: TGTGCCAGCAGCCCAACGACAGGGGGCAACGAGCAGTACTTC. The chain is built from TRBV9 and TRBJ2-7; 10 nucleotides line up with TRBD1. This CDR3 contains 14 residues. The germline gives CDR1 SGDLS, CDR2 YYNGEE. V lost 4 bases, J lost 5 bases, and 6 bases stayed unmatched. The whole variable domain, filled in from reference TRBV9 and TRBJ2-7, reads DSGVTQTPKHLITATGQRVTLRCSPRSGDLSVYWYQQSLDQGLQFLIQYYNGEERAKGNILERFSAQQFPDLHSELNLSSLELGDSALYFCASSPTTGGNEQYFGPGTRLTVT.

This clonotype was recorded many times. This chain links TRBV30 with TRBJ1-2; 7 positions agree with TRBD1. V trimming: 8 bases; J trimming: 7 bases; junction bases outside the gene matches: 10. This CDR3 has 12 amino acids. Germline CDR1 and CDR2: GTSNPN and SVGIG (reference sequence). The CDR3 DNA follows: TGTGCCACGACAGGGTTATTAGGTGGCTACACCTTC. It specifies CATTGLLGGYTF.

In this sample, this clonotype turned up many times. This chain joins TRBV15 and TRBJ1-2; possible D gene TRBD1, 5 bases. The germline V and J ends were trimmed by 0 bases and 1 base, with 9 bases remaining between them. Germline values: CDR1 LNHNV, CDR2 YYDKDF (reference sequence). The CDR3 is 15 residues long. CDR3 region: CATSRDGGRNYGYTF. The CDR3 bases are TGTGCCACCAGCAGAGATGGGGGTCGTAACTATGGCTACACCTTC.

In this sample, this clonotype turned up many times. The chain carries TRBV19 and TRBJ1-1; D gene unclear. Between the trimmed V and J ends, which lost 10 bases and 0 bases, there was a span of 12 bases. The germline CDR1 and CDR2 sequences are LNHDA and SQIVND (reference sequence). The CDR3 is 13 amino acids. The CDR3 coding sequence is TGTGCCACCTTCCACAGAGTGAACACTGAAGCTTTCTTT. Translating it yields CATFHRVNTEAFF.

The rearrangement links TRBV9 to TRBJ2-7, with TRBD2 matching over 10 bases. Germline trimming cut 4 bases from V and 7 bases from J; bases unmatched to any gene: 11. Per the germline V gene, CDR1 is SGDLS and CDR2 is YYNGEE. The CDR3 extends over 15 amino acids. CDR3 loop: CASSPQTSGLVEQYF. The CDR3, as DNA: TGTGCCAGCAGCCCCCAGACTAGCGGGCTTGTAGAGCAGTACTTC.

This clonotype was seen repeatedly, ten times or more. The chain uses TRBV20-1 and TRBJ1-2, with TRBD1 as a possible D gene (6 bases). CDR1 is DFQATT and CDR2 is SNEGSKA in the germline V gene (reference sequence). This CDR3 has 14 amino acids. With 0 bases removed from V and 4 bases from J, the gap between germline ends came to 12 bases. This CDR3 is CSAREPGDFYGYTF. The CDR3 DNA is TGCAGTGCTAGAGAGCCAGGGGATTTCTATGGCTACACCTTC.